This T cell receptor (beta chain) was observed in a study of CXCR3-negative and CXCR3-positive naive CD8 T cells. Study-level background: The study obtained around 130 million TRB reads, about 1.5 +/- 0.3 million per library. Overall study findings and caveats: TRB CDR3 hydrophobicity was greater in CXCR3-positive naive cells than in CXCR3-negative naive cells.

Preparation of TRB cDNA libraries relied on 5' RACE carrying UMI labels. Following a re-call of the 5' RACE reads, TCRdb has one entry per CDR3 protein and lacks DNA. The sample has some 110,000 distinct CDR3 sequences, and its top ten clones hold roughly 0.38%. This CDR3 is built from 13 residues. Germline values: CDR1 SQVTM, CDR2 ANQGSEA. Points on this clonotype: No antigen is known for it.

The receptor comes from a human donor in good health. Some clones in this sample may be carry-over from other donors' samples. Sequenced material: naive CXCR3+ CD8+ T cells from blood. Noted subset: CD45RO-CCR7+CD27+CD95- naive CD8+ T cells expressing CXCR3 (TNR3+). V gene TRBV29-1 combines with J gene TRBJ2-7; checking the TCRdb D call of TRBD2 is not possible without DNA. CDR3 region: CSVETAGTYEQYF.